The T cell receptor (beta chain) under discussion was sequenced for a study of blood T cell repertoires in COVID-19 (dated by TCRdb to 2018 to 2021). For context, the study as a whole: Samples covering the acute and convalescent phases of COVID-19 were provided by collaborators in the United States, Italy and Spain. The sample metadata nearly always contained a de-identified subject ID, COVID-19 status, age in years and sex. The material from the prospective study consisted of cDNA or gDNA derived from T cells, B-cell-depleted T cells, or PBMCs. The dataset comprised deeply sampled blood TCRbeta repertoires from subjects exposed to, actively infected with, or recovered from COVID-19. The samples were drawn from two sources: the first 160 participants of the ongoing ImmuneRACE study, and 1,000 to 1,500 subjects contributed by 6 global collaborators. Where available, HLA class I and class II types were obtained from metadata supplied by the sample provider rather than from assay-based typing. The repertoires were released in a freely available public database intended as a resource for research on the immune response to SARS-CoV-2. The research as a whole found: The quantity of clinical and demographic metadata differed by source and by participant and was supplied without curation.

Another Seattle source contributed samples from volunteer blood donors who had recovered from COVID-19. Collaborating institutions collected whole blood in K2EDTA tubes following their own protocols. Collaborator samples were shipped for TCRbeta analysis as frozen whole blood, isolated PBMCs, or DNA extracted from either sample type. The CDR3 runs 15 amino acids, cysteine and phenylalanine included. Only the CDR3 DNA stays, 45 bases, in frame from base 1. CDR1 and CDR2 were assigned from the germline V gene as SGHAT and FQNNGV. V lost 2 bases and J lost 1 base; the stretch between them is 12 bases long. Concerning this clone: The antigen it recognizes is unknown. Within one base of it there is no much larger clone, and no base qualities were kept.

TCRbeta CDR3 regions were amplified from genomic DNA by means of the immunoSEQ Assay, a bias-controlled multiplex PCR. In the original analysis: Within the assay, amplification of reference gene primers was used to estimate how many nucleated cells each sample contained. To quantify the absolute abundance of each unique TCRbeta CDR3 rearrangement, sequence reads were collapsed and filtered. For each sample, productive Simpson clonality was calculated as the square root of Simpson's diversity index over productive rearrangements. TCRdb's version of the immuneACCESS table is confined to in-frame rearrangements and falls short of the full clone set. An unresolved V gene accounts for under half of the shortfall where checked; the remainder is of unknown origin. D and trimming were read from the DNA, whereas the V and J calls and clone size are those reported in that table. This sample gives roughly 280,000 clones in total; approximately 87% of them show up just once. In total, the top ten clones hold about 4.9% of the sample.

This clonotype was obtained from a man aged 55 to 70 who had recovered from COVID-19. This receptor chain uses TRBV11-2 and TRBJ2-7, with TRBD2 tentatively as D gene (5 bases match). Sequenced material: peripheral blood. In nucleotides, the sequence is TGTGCCAGCAGCTTAAATCCCAGCGGATCCTACGAGCAGTACTTC. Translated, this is CASSLNPSGSYEQYF. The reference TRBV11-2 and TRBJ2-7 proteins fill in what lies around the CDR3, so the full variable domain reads EAGVAQSPRYKIIEKRQSVAFWCNPISGHATLYWYQQILGQGPKLLIQFQNNGVVDDSQLPKDRFSAERLKGVDSTLKIQPAKLEDSAVYLCASSLNPSGSYEQYFGPGTRLTVT.